A selection of T cell receptor beta chains follows, all from one sample in a study of graft-versus-host responses after intestinal transplantation. Produced via immunoSEQ multiplex PCR; TCRdb's table is partial and in-frame only. Altogether around 110,000 clones are present, about nine tenths being singletons, with the ten largest covering around 0.2%. No antigens are known for them. This specimen was unstimulated CD4+ T cells sorted from spleen or lymph node cells, taken before intestinal transplant. The receptors shown here come from a human donor who received an intestinal transplant. Both conserved end residues are trimmed from each CDR3.

v_gene: TRBV5-1
j_gene: TRBJ2-5
CDR3aa: ASRTGSQETQY

v_gene: TRBV18
j_gene: TRBJ2-2
CDR3aa: ASSPTGGLGGELF

v_gene: TRBV18
j_gene: TRBJ2-1
CDR3aa: ASSPKLAGNYNEQF

v_gene: TRBV9
j_gene: TRBJ2-5
CDR3aa: ASSSRGGGLQETQY

v_gene: TRBV6-5
j_gene: TRBJ2-7
CDR3aa: ASSSLGEIRGEQY

v_gene: TRBV7-9
j_gene: TRBJ2-1
CDR3aa: ASSLTREHNEQF

v_gene: TRBV2
j_gene: TRBJ1-4
CDR3aa: ASSEAGTVDEKLF

v_gene: TRBV6-1
j_gene: TRBJ2-1
CDR3aa: ASSEEGLGFYNEQF

v_gene: TRBV28
j_gene: TRBJ1-2
CDR3aa: ASFKTPWDRPGFYGYT

v_gene: TRBV11-2
j_gene: TRBJ2-1
CDR3aa: ASSFAGGPPNEQF

v_gene: TRBV6-1
j_gene: TRBJ1-6
CDR3aa: ASSEAGANPYNSPLH

v_gene: TRBV14
j_gene: TRBJ1-1
CDR3aa: ASSQGRLTEAF

v_gene: TRBV5-1
j_gene: TRBJ1-1
CDR3aa: ASRSQGAVEAF

v_gene: TRBV19
j_gene: TRBJ1-1
CDR3aa: ASTIRGNTEAF

v_gene: TRBV19
j_gene: TRBJ2-3
CDR3aa: ASSGQGADTQY

v_gene: TRBV5-1
j_gene: TRBJ2-7
CDR3aa: ASSSRDSSSEQY

v_gene: TRBV18
j_gene: TRBJ2-5
CDR3aa: ASSPLAGEETQY

v_gene: TRBV5-4
j_gene: TRBJ2-2
CDR3aa: ASSLDQGAGELF

v_gene: TRBV19
j_gene: TRBJ1-5
CDR3aa: ASRLDRDTLSPQH

v_gene: TRBV6-4
j_gene: TRBJ2-3
CDR3aa: ASSAGGTGTDTQY

v_gene: TRBV5-1
j_gene: TRBJ2-5
CDR3aa: ASSPRWGQGQETQY

v_gene: TRBV5-4
j_gene: TRBJ2-3
CDR3aa: ASSLATSGRTDTQY

v_gene: TRBV7-7
j_gene: TRBJ2-3
CDR3aa: ASSKNRGADTQY

v_gene: TRBV6-5
j_gene: TRBJ2-7
CDR3aa: ASSYQGTYEQY

v_gene: TRBV27
j_gene: TRBJ2-2
CDR3aa: ASSLKGPQNTGELF

v_gene: TRBV30
j_gene: TRBJ1-2
CDR3aa: AWSMANYGYT

v_gene: TRBV5-1
j_gene: TRBJ1-1
CDR3aa: ASSLGGQSNTEAF

v_gene: TRBV7-8
j_gene: TRBJ1-1
CDR3aa: ASSIRDRPTEAF

v_gene: TRBV10-3
j_gene: TRBJ2-7
CDR3aa: AISDLGGRSYEQY

v_gene: TRBV27
j_gene: TRBJ1-1
CDR3aa: ASSPGLKNTEAF

v_gene: TRBV4-1
j_gene: TRBJ2-7
CDR3aa: ASSGLAGSYEQY

v_gene: TRBV9
j_gene: TRBJ2-1
CDR3aa: ASSVEARTSGAYNEQF

v_gene: TRBV11-2
j_gene: TRBJ1-5
CDR3aa: ASSVPGQGGQPQH

v_gene: TRBV14
j_gene: TRBJ2-6
CDR3aa: ASSRELGANVLT

v_gene: TRBV6-1
j_gene: TRBJ2-4
CDR3aa: ASTRAGTESIQY

v_gene: TRBV19
j_gene: TRBJ2-7
CDR3aa: ASSGGTGGKEQY

v_gene: TRBV10-3
j_gene: TRBJ2-2
CDR3aa: AISERSGGGELF

v_gene: TRBV9
j_gene: TRBJ2-3
CDR3aa: ASSLGLPRVGALPSTDTQY

v_gene: TRBV28
j_gene: TRBJ1-6
CDR3aa: ASSLRPQRWDYNSPLH

v_gene: TRBV5-6
j_gene: TRBJ2-4
CDR3aa: ASSLDTGGNIQY

v_gene: TRBV30
j_gene: TRBJ2-7
CDR3aa: AWSDPRTGVKALDLYGQY

v_gene: TRBV5-1
j_gene: TRBJ2-7
CDR3aa: ASSSGTSGPSYEQY